Following are 4 T cell receptor beta chains from one sample sequenced in a study of T cell responses to AZD1222 COVID-19 vaccine. The table came from immunoSEQ multiplex PCR; TCRdb's copy has only in-frame clones and leaves some out. Among nearly 110,000 clones, about nine tenths were seen once, and the ten largest hold 3.5% to 4.5%. The sequencing here drew on peripheral blood, taken on day 0 of AZD1222 vaccination. The receptors derive from an adult in good health.

V is TRBV4-3 and J is TRBJ2-7; 10 bases match TRBD2. With 3 bases clipped from V and 1 base from J, the junction kept 3 bases outside the gene matches. CDR1 and CDR2 from the germline V gene are LGHNA and YSLEER. The CDR3 has 15 amino acids. This CDR3 reads CASSQASGSSYEQYF. DNA of the CDR3: TGCGCCAGCAGCCAGGCTAGCGGGAGTTCCTACGAGCAGTACTTC.

The rearrangement links TRBV29-1 to TRBJ1-2; D is unclear. In germline, CDR1 is SQVTM, CDR2 ANQGSEA. V dropped 3 bases and J dropped 3 bases, with 14 bases sitting between them. This CDR3 has 14 amino acids. The CDR3 region has the DNA TGCAGCGTTGACCGATCGGCAGAATACTATGGCTACACCTTC. Translating gives CSVDRSAEYYGYTF.

The gene calls are TRBV18 and TRBJ2-5; no clear D. The CDR3 has 13 residues. Germline V CDR1 and CDR2: KGHSH, LQKENI. Deletions cut 5 bases from V and 5 bases from J, with 12 bases between. This CDR3 reads CASSSGQGETQYF. Written as DNA, the CDR3 is TGTGCCAGCTCATCCGGGCAAGGGGAGACCCAGTACTTC.

This clone was detected only once. The chain uses TRBV11-2 and TRBJ1-2; 8 positions agree with TRBD1. The CDR3 has 15 amino acids. V dropped 3 bases and J dropped 6; count of bases not matched to a gene: 9. Germline V gives CDR1 SGHAT, CDR2 FQNNGV. The CDR3 DNA sequence: TGTGCCAGCAGCTTTATCAGGGGGCGACCTGATGGCTACACCTTC. This codes for CASSFIRGRPDGYTF.